This T cell receptor beta chain was sequenced in a study of blood T cell repertoires in COVID-19. This clone was counted between two and nine times. Other DNA sequences within the sample encode an identical CDR3. Profiled with immunoSEQ multiplex PCR; TCRdb holds only in-frame clones, not every one. In the table there are fewer than 350,000 clones, about 92% of which are singletons. Seattle patients were enrolled while actively infected and followed longitudinally. V was pared by 3 bases and J by 5 bases, with 4 bases of the junction left unmatched. CDR3 length: 14 amino acids. Germline-derived CDR1 and CDR2 are SGHRS and YFSETQ.

The sample consisted of peripheral blood. The sequence was collected from a woman aged 55-70 years with COVID-19, enrolled during active disease. This chain links TRBV5-1 with TRBJ1-4, with 7 positions matching TRBD1. CDR3 sequence (DNA): TGCGCCAGCAGCTCCGGGACAGTAAATGAAAAACTGTTTTTT. Translating gives CASSSGTVNEKLFF.